One and the same sample provided the 25 T cell receptor beta chains below, sequenced in a study of blood T cells in healthy people across ages. A second about 6 to 12 cycle PCR used barcoded and J-beta primers. MiXCR, run by TCRdb on the 5' RACE reads, gives a single entry per CDR3 protein. Among around 1.5 million distinct CDR3 sequences listed, about 35% were seen once. Material: blood. The receptor set was obtained from a woman in her twenties or thirties in good health.

This clonotype was counted a few times. This chain uses TRBV27 with TRBJ2-3; possible D gene TRBD2, 6 bases. V was cut by 7 bases and J by 5 bases, with 10 bases left in between. Germline V gene data show CDR1 as MNHEY and CDR2 as SMNVEV (reference sequence). This CDR3 comprises 12 residues. The CDR3 protein is CASTGTEDTQYF. CDR3 sequence (DNA): TGTGCCAGCACGGGGACTGAAGATACGCAGTATTTT.

The chain carries TRBV13 and TRBJ2-3, with a weak D call TRBD1 (5 bases). Trimming left V 1 base short and J 4 bases short, with 9 bases between. This CDR3 comprises 14 residues. CDR1 and CDR2 (germline): PRHDT, FYEKMQ (reference sequence). CDR3 DNA: TGTGCCAGCAGCTTAGTTGGGGCGGCAGATACGCAGTATTTT. It is translated as CASSLVGAADTQYF.

This sequence joins TRBV30 and TRBJ1-2, with 9 bases matching TRBD1. The CDR3 is made up of 15 amino acids. Per the germline V gene, CDR1 is GTSNPN and CDR2 is SVGIG (reference sequence). J lost 5 bases, V lost 0 bases, and 7 bases had no gene match. As DNA, the CDR3 is TGTGCCTGGAGTGTCATTGGACAGGGGTATTATGGCTACACCTTC. Encoded protein: CAWSVIGQGYYGYTF.

The chain combines TRBV29-1 with TRBJ2-1; 7 nucleotides match TRBD2. Germline CDR1 reads SQVTM; CDR2 reads ANQGSEA. The CDR3 has 12 amino acids. J gave up 5 bases and V 7 bases, and 5 bases lay outside the gene matches. DNA of the CDR3: TGCAGCGCGGGGGAGGGGAACAATGAGCAGTTCTTC. Translated, it gives CSAGEGNNEQFF.

This clonotype was seen at least ten times. J is TRBJ2-7 and V is TRBV2, with no clear D. Germline V lookup: CDR1 SNHLY, CDR2 FYNNEI. The V end was cut by 3 bases, the J end by 3 bases, with 3 bases between. This CDR3 contains 11 residues. This CDR3 reads CASSEHYEQYF. The CDR3 DNA is TGTGCCAGCAGTGAGCACTACGAGCAGTACTTC.

This clonotype was detected a few times. This sequence joins TRBV2 and TRBJ2-3; 8 nucleotides match TRBD2. This CDR3 is 14 amino acids long. Unmatched junction bases numbered 5, after V lost 8 bases and J lost 1 base. Germline V gene data show CDR1 as SNHLY and CDR2 as FYNNEI. CDR3 DNA sequence: TGTGCCAGCGAGCGGGGGCTCCGCACAGATACGCAGTATTTT. It translates to CASERGLRTDTQYF.

The chain carries TRBV27 and TRBJ2-5, with D tentatively TRBD1 (5 bases). CDR1 and CDR2 (germline): MNHEY, SMNVEV (reference sequence). Trimming took 6 bases from V and 11 from J, leaving 25 bases between them. The CDR3 sequence is 15 residues long. The CDR3 nucleotides read TGTGCCAGCAGAATCAGGGTCGGCTCCTACAATGGGCAGTACTTC. It is translated as CASRIRVGSYNGQYF.

This clonotype has more than one count but fewer than ten. The genes are TRBV7-9 and TRBJ1-2; TRBD1 is a possible D gene (5 bases). The CDR3 is 16 residues long. Trimming pared 2 bases from V and 8 bases from J, leaving 21 bases between. Looked up from germline, CDR1 is SEHNR and CDR2 is FQNEAQ (reference sequence). In DNA, the CDR3 is TGTGCCAGCAGCTTATTTCCGCAGGGAGAGTCAGGCGGCTACACCTTC. This gives the protein CASSLFPQGESGGYTF.

This clonotype has just one count. J is TRBJ2-3 and V is TRBV7-3, with TRBD2 as a possible D gene (6 bases). Germline-derived CDR1 and CDR2 are SGHTA and FQGTGA. Trimming stripped 11 bases from V and 2 bases from J, with 11 bases between. The CDR3 loop spans 12 amino acids. The CDR3 loop is CAPGGITDTQYF. CDR3 nucleotides: TGTGCCCCCGGGGGTATCACAGATACGCAGTATTTT.

The chain carries TRBV6-5 and TRBJ1-2; 9 nucleotides agree with TRBD1. The V and J ends lost 8 bases and 5 bases, in that order; junction bases with no gene match: 12. The germline CDR1 and CDR2 sequences are MNHEY and SVGAGI. The CDR3 runs to 15 residues. The CDR3 DNA reads as TGTGCCAGCTCCCCCCCCGGGACAGGGTCTTATGGCTACACCTTC. Translated, it gives CASSPPGTGSYGYTF.

This clonotype was observed a handful of times. The gene calls are TRBV28 and TRBJ2-7; unclear D gene. The CDR3 runs to 16 residues. The germline V and J ends were trimmed by 2 bases and 2 bases, with 16 bases remaining between them. Per the germline V gene, CDR1 is MDHEN and CDR2 is SYDVKM. The CDR3 DNA follows: TGTGCCAGCAGTTTACCAACAGAATCCCCAACCTACGAGCAGTACTTC. Translation gives CASSLPTESPTYEQYF.

This chain uses TRBV5-6 with TRBJ2-3, with 9 bases aligning to TRBD2. The CDR3 length is 16 residues. Unmatched junction bases numbered 7, after V lost 0 bases and J lost 5 bases. From germline, CDR1 is SGHDT and CDR2 YYEEEE. CDR3 in amino acids: CASSLGGGGAGDTQYF. CDR3 DNA sequence: TGTGCCAGCAGCTTGGGTGGCGGGGGGGCCGGAGATACGCAGTATTTT.

The chain has TRBV2 and TRBJ1-1; 9 nucleotides align to TRBD1. The ends lost 6 bases at V and 13 bases at J; junction bases unmatched: 18. The CDR3 sequence is 15 residues long. Per germline, CDR1 SNHLY and CDR2 FYNNEI. CDR3: CASSSGTGPVTRGFF. CDR3 DNA: TGTGCCAGCAGCTCCGGGACAGGGCCAGTTACAAGGGGTTTCTTT.

This sequence joins TRBV4-1 and TRBJ2-5; no clear D. CDR1 and CDR2 from the germline V gene are MGHRA and YSYEKL. Trimming left V 2 bases short and J 5 bases short, with 6 bases between. The CDR3 contains 12 residues. DNA for the CDR3: TGCGCCAGCAGCCAATATCACGAGACCCAGTACTTC. It specifies CASSQYHETQYF.

V is TRBV20-1 and J is TRBJ2-5; 8 bases agree with TRBD2. Germline CDR1 is DFQATT and CDR2 is SNEGSKA (reference sequence). The CDR3 consists of 17 residues. The V segment lost 3 bases and the J segment 1 base; nucleotides outside the gene matches: 13. CDR3 DNA sequence: TGCAGTGCTAGGAGATATGGGCGGGGGGTATCCCAAGAGACCCAGTACTTC. Translating gives CSARRYGRGVSQETQYF.

This sequence joins TRBV7-9 and TRBJ1-3; TRBD1 is a possible D gene (5 bases). Looked up from germline, CDR1 is SEHNR and CDR2 is FQNEAQ (reference sequence). This CDR3 has 15 amino acids. The ends were cut back, 4 bases at V and 6 bases at J, with 16 bases in the middle. The CDR3 coding sequence is TGTGCCAGCAGCTCACACGGGGGGAGAGAAAACACCATATATTTT. It specifies CASSSHGGRENTIYF.

The V gene is TRBV7-9, the J gene TRBJ2-1; 9 nucleotides line up with TRBD2. The length of the CDR3 is 17 residues. Trimming at V came to 1 base and at J to 9 bases, leaving 13 bases not matched to a gene. CDR1 and CDR2 from the germline V gene are SEHNR and FQNEAQ (reference sequence). This chain's CDR3 is CASSLGSGGFQSGEQFF. The CDR3 bases are TGTGCCAGCAGCTTAGGGAGCGGGGGGTTTCAATCGGGTGAGCAGTTCTTC. Using reference TRBV7-9 and TRBJ2-1 for the parts outside the CDR3, the full variable domain is DTGVSQNPRHKITKRGQNVTFRCDPISEHNRLYWYRQTLGQGPEFLTYFQNEAQLEKSRLLSDRFSAERPKGSFSTLEIQRTEQGDSAMYLCASSLGSGGFQSGEQFFGPGTRLTVL.

There are a few counts of this clonotype. CDR3 nucleotide sequence: TGTGCCAGCAGCTCGCGGACTGACACAACGCAGTATTTT. Its translation is CASSSRTDTTQYF. J is TRBJ2-3 and V is TRBV11-3; D may be TRBD2 (5 bases). The CDR3 contains 13 residues. V was pared by 4 bases and J by 9 bases, with 14 bases between. From germline, CDR1 is SGHNT and CDR2 YENEEA.

This clonotype has ten or more counts. V and J are TRBV29-1 and TRBJ2-3; D gene uncertain. The length of the CDR3 is 10 residues. Trimming pared 7 bases from V and 3 bases from J, leaving 5 bases between. Germline values: CDR1 SQVTM, CDR2 ANQGSEA. CDR3 DNA sequence: TGCAGCGCCGTGACAGATACGCAGTATTTT. Its translation: CSAVTDTQYF.

This chain joins TRBV7-8 and TRBJ2-1, with D possibly matching TRBD2 (6 bases). Germline V CDR1 and CDR2: SGHVS, FQNEAQ. V was trimmed by 5 bases and J by 6 bases, leaving 20 bases between them. This CDR3 is 16 amino acids long. CDR3 residues: CASSTGRTTAGNEQFF. The CDR3 nucleotides are TGTGCCAGCAGCACCGGACGGACTACCGCTGGCAATGAGCAGTTCTTC.

This clonotype was observed a few times. J is TRBJ2-1 and V is TRBV29-1; TRBD1 might be the D (6 bases). Trimming took off 6 bases at V and 5 bases at J, with 20 bases between the two ends. Germline lookup yields CDR1 SQVTM and CDR2 ANQGSEA. The CDR3 has 15 residues. The CDR3 DNA is TGCAGCGTATACGGGACACTGGTGTCACACAATGAGCAGTTCTTC. Translated: CSVYGTLVSHNEQFF.

About this clonotype itself: At one end the junction does not follow the germline gene, possibly because of a read error. The chain couples TRBV6-5 to TRBJ2-1; D remains ambiguous. The CDR3 totals 14 residues. Looked up from germline, CDR1 is MNHEY and CDR2 is SVGAGI. CDR3 sequence (DNA): TGTGCCAGCAGTTTAACGGTGGATGACAATGTGCAGTTCTTC. This encodes CASSLTVDDNVQFF.

The chain uses TRBV7-2 and TRBJ2-5; TRBD2 might be the D (6 bases). The J call may be incorrect, as the DNA end agrees better with TRBJ2-7. This CDR3 contains 15 residues. CDR1 is SGHTA and CDR2 is FQGNSA in the germline V gene. The CDR3 nucleotides are TGTGCCAGCAGCTTGGCGGCGGGGAAAGCCTTCGAGCAGTACTTC. This translates into CASSLAAGKAFEQYF.

The chain is built from TRBV27 and TRBJ1-2; 9 positions match TRBD1. Germline CDR1 is MNHEY and CDR2 is SMNVEV (reference sequence). This CDR3 contains 13 residues. J gave up 12 bases and V 6 bases, and 11 bases lay outside the gene matches. CDR3 bases: TGTGCCAGCAGGAACAGGGGGCAAGAAGGCCACACCTTC. This codes for CASRNRGQEGHTF.

The chain links TRBV6-6 to TRBJ1-1, with a weak D call TRBD1 (5 bases). Between the trimmed V and J ends, which lost 10 bases and 5 bases, there was a span of 20 bases. The CDR3 has 14 amino acids. Germline CDR1 MNHNY, CDR2 SVGAGI (reference sequence). This CDR3 is CATRSTVYGTEAFF. The DNA of the CDR3 is TGTGCCACCCGATCGACAGTCTACGGGACTGAAGCTTTCTTT.